Listed below are T cell receptor beta chains from one sample, sequenced in a study of T cells in localized non-small cell lung cancer. Measured with immunoSEQ multiplex PCR; TCRdb has only the in-frame clones, and not every one. The sample shows fewer than 90,000 clones, roughly 86% of them seen only once. The sequenced sample was peripheral blood, obtained before any cancer treatment. These receptors all stem from a man aged 40-75 years with stage I lung adenocarcinoma. The CDR3 runs from the conserved cysteine through the conserved F or W. The D gene is left open where the match is weak. A row's size may be missing; if present it is once, few, many or a size class.

d_gene,j_gene,v_gene,abundance,CDR3aa,CDR3nt
NA,TRBJ1-1,TRBV6-1,NA,CASSEQPGLNTEAFF,TGTGCCAGCAGTGAACAACCAGGGCTGAACACTGAAGCTTTCTTT
NA,TRBJ2-3,TRBV5-6,NA,CASSWAGASGTDTQYF,TGTGCCAGCAGCTGGGCGGGGGCAAGCGGCACAGATACGCAGTATTTT
TRBD1,TRBJ1-5,TRBV30,NA,CAWSGGQGAQPQHF,TGTGCCTGGAGTGGGGGACAGGGGGCTCAGCCCCAGCATTTT
NA,TRBJ2-3,TRBV7-9,once,CASSSQGGRIDTQYF,TGTGCCAGCAGCTCCCAGGGGGGAAGGATAGATACGCAGTATTTT
NA,TRBJ2-5,TRBV2,NA,CASSEANQGLETQYF,TGTGCCAGCAGTGAAGCAAACCAGGGGCTGGAGACCCAGTACTTC
NA,TRBJ2-2,TRBV29-1,NA,CSVARPGTGELFF,TGCAGCGTTGCCCGGCCGGGGACCGGGGAGCTGTTTTTT
TRBD2,TRBJ2-5,TRBV30,NA,CAWSSGGRSRETQYF,TGTGCCTGGAGCAGCGGGGGCCGGTCTCGAGAGACCCAGTACTTC
NA,TRBJ1-1,TRBV5-6,NA,CASSLWQGLVTEAFF,TGTGCCAGCAGCTTGTGGCAGGGGCTGGTAACTGAAGCTTTCTTT
NA,TRBJ2-2,TRBV27,NA,CASSFQRGNTGELFF,TGTGCCAGCAGTTTTCAACGGGGTAACACCGGGGAGCTGTTTTTT
NA,TRBJ2-1,TRBV11-2,NA,CASSFFPTGNREQFF,TGTGCCAGCAGTTTTTTCCCGACAGGAAATCGGGAGCAGTTCTTC
NA,TRBJ2-5,TRBV28,many,CASRRASLQETQYF,TGTGCCAGCCGGAGGGCCTCGCTCCAAGAGACCCAGTACTTC